The T cell receptor beta chain under discussion was sequenced for a study of shared clonotypes between healthy human individuals. The study's findings and limits: With several donors compared, 5% to 5.5% of naive CD4 clonotypes were shared. Estimated clonotype richness was generally higher in naive than memory subsets.

The repertoire was sequenced with immunoSEQ multiplex PCR; TCRdb's copy has only in-frame clones and lacks some. The sample includes over 1.4 million clones, over 95% of them seen just once. On this clone: Antigen unknown.

Trimming removed 3 bases from V and 2 bases from J, with 11 bases in between. The germline V gene has CDR1 MNHEY and CDR2 SVGAGI. The CDR3 is 14 amino acids. This TCR was sampled from a man younger than 40 in good health. The gene calls are TRBV6-5 and TRBJ2-7; perhaps TRBD1 as D (5 bases). The sequenced sample was naive CD4+ T cells sorted from blood. Stated subset: CD45RA+ positively selected. The CDR3 region is CASSYLDTTYEQYF. The CDR3 nucleotides read TGTGCCAGCAGTTATTTGGACACGACCTACGAGCAGTACTTC.